The 26 T cell receptor beta chains listed next were all sequenced from one sample in a study of OX40 agonist ivuxolimab in advanced cancers. TCRdb's copy holds only in-frame clones and misses some; the assay was immunoSEQ multiplex PCR. The sample includes about 150,000 clones, around 94% of them seen just once. The source material was CD4+ or CD8+ T cells sorted from blood, sampled in a trial of the OX40 agonist ivuxolimab. Every receptor here comes from an adult with an advanced solid tumor such as melanoma, head and neck, liver or kidney cancer.

This clone was counted once. The chain uses TRBV6-5 and TRBJ2-7; 7 nucleotides line up with TRBD1. V lost 7 bases to trimming and J lost 6 bases; unmatched junction nucleotides: 12. The CDR3 runs 14 residues. The germline CDR1 and CDR2 sequences are MNHEY and SVGAGI. CDR3 DNA sequence: TGTGCCAGCACTCTCCTGGGGCAGGGGGTCGAGCAGTACTTC. Protein: CASTLLGQGVEQYF.

CDR3 in amino acids: CASSSGVQGENIQYF. The DNA for the CDR3 is TGTGCCAGCAGCTCAGGGGTACAGGGCGAAAACATTCAGTACTTC. The V and J genes are TRBV9 and TRBJ2-4; weak D call: TRBD1 (6 bases). CDR3 size: 15 residues. Germline assignment: CDR1 SGDLS and CDR2 YYNGEE. The ends were cut back, 4 bases at V and 5 bases at J, with 16 bases in the middle.

CDR3 DNA sequence: TGTGCCAGCAGCCAAGAGATGAACCGTGAGAGAAACACCATATATTTT. It translates to CASSQEMNRERNTIYF. The rearrangement links TRBV4-2 to TRBJ1-3; D is undetermined. The germline CDR1 and CDR2 sequences are LGHNA and YNFKEQ. CDR3 length equals 16 residues. Trimming left V 0 bases short and J 5 bases short, with 14 bases between.

The chain employs TRBV18 and TRBJ2-7, with TRBD2 as a possible D gene (6 bases). The CDR3 is 14 amino acids. V was cut by 3 bases and J by 3 bases, with 12 bases left in between. Germline lookup yields CDR1 KGHSH and CDR2 LQKENI. CDR3 in DNA: TGTGCCAGCTCACCGGGGACTCCCCGCTACGAGCAGTACTTC. It encodes CASSPGTPRYEQYF.

V usage is TRBV5-8 and J usage is TRBJ2-2; 10 bases align to TRBD2. CDR3 size: 16 residues. The germline CDR1 and CDR2 sequences are SGHTS and YDEGEE. V lost 0 bases, J lost 3 bases, and 2 bases stayed unmatched. This CDR3 reads CASSLGLAGDTGELFF. The CDR3 DNA follows: TGTGCCAGCAGCTTGGGCCTAGCGGGAGACACCGGGGAGCTGTTTTTT.

This chain links TRBV5-5 with TRBJ1-1, with D unclear. Per the germline V gene, CDR1 is SGHKS and CDR2 is YYEKEE (reference sequence). The CDR3 totals 15 residues. The ends were cut back, 2 bases at V and 1 base at J, with 12 bases in the middle. In DNA form, the CDR3 reads TGTGCCAGCAGCTTCCTATCAGGTACGAACACTGAAGCTTTCTTT. As protein: CASSFLSGTNTEAFF.

The V gene is TRBV18, the J gene TRBJ2-4; D is possibly TRBD2 (5 bases). Germline loops: CDR1 KGHSH, CDR2 LQKENI. V was cut by 9 bases and J by 5 bases, with 17 bases left in between. This CDR3 has 14 amino acids. In DNA, the CDR3 is TGTGCCAGTGCCGTTTCGGGGTCGGAAAACATTCAGTACTTC. The encoded protein is CASAVSGSENIQYF.

The chain carries TRBV6-5 and TRBJ1-3; 9 bases are shared with TRBD1. Per germline, CDR1 MNHEY and CDR2 SVGAGI. V was clipped by 6 bases and J by 4 bases; unmatched bases: 7. This CDR3 comprises 15 residues. The CDR3 here is CASSYRGQRGNTIYF. The CDR3, as DNA: TGTGCCAGCAGCTACAGGGGGCAAAGGGGAAACACCATATATTTT.

The chain joins TRBV6-6 to TRBJ1-2; no firm D call. Germline assignment: CDR1 MNHNY and CDR2 SVGAGI (reference sequence). The CDR3 is made up of 10 amino acids. The V gene lost 10 bases and the J gene lost 2 bases, with 5 bases spanning the gap. For the CDR3, the DNA is TGTGCCACCTGGAACTATGGCTACACCTTC. This encodes CATWNYGYTF.

V and J are TRBV2 and TRBJ1-1; TRBD1 matches at 8 bases. This CDR3 is 13 amino acids long. Unmatched junction bases numbered 4, after V lost 7 bases and J lost 3 bases. Germline lookup yields CDR1 SNHLY and CDR2 FYNNEI. The CDR3 loop is CASNPDRDTEAFF. In DNA form, the CDR3 reads TGTGCCAGCAATCCGGACAGGGACACTGAAGCTTTCTTT.

The chain recombines TRBV27 with TRBJ2-7; D assignment may be TRBD1 or TRBD2 (5 bases each). Germline values: CDR1 MNHEY, CDR2 SMNVEV (reference sequence). V was trimmed by 3 bases and J by 9 bases, leaving 36 bases between them. This CDR3 has 20 amino acids. Here the CDR3 DNA reads TGTGCCAGCAGTTTCTTACATTCGGGACCGGCTGCTTCCAATAAGATGTGGCAGTACTTC. Translated: CASSFLHSGPAASNKMWQYF.

This clone has a single count. The chain links TRBV7-9 to TRBJ1-1; 7 bases are a match to TRBD1. The germline CDR1 and CDR2 sequences are SEHNR and FQNEAQ (reference sequence). J gave up 6 bases and V 4 bases, and 5 bases lay outside the gene matches. The CDR3 has 13 amino acids. The DNA of the CDR3 is TGTGCCAGCAGCTGGATAACAGGGGCTGAAGCTTTCTTT. It specifies CASSWITGAEAFF. Full variable domain (rest looked up from reference TRBV7-9 and TRBJ1-1): DTGVSQNPRHKITKRGQNVTFRCDPISEHNRLYWYRQTLGQGPEFLTYFQNEAQLEKSRLLSDRFSAERPKGSFSTLEIQRTEQGDSAMYLCASSWITGAEAFFGQGTRLTVV.

This clone was seen only once. The genes are TRBV5-1 and TRBJ1-3; TRBD1 matches 7 bases. Trimming at V came to 0 bases and at J to 4 bases, leaving 7 bases not matched to a gene. Per the germline V gene, CDR1 is SGHRS and CDR2 is YFSETQ. The CDR3 contains 16 residues. The CDR3: CASSLAGTVGGNTIYF. In DNA, the CDR3 is TGCGCCAGCAGCTTGGCCGGGACAGTGGGAGGAAACACCATATATTTT.

The chain couples TRBV4-3 to TRBJ2-1; maybe TRBD2 (7 bases). There are 17 residues in the CDR3. Germline loops: CDR1 LGHNA, CDR2 YSLEER. V was clipped by 5 bases and J by 9 bases, with 26 bases between them. CDR3 sequence (DNA): TGCGCCAGCAGCGCCCGATGGGGGCTAGGGGGAGGGATTGAGCAGTTCTTC. Residues: CASSARWGLGGGIEQFF.

The gene calls are TRBV29-1 and TRBJ2-5, with 7 bases that match TRBD2. The CDR3 is made up of 15 amino acids. Per germline, CDR1 SQVTM and CDR2 ANQGSEA. J was trimmed by 2 bases and V by 3 bases; bases with no gene match: 9. Here the CDR3 reads CSVDWRWGGQETQYF. DNA of the CDR3: TGCAGCGTTGATTGGAGGTGGGGGGGTCAAGAGACCCAGTACTTC.

The chain carries TRBV4-3 and TRBJ2-5; D may match TRBD1 or TRBD2 (7 bases each). Trimming took 0 bases from V and 6 from J, leaving 17 bases between them. This CDR3 spans 16 amino acids. Germline CDR1 and CDR2: LGHNA and YSLEER. CDR3 amino acids: CASSQDQAGGGQTQYF. DNA for the CDR3: TGCGCCAGCAGCCAAGATCAAGCAGGGGGGGGTCAGACCCAGTACTTC.

This chain connects TRBV7-9 to TRBJ2-1; 13 bases agree with TRBD2. Germline V gene sequence: CDR1 SEHNR, CDR2 FQNEAQ (reference sequence). CDR3 length equals 16 residues. V lost 5 bases and J lost 7; bases outside the gene matches: 8. The CDR3 DNA reads as TGTGCCAGCAGCCCACCAGGACTAGCGGGAGTGAATGAGCAGTTCTTC. It is translated as CASSPPGLAGVNEQFF.

The genes are TRBV5-1 and TRBJ1-1; D is perhaps TRBD1 (5 bases). Trimming pared 4 bases from V and 3 bases from J, leaving 10 bases between. Germline values: CDR1 SGHRS, CDR2 YFSETQ. The CDR3 has 13 amino acids. The CDR3 region is CASSETAYTEAFF. The CDR3 bases are TGCGCCAGCAGCGAGACAGCATACACTGAAGCTTTCTTT.

V and J are TRBV7-2 and TRBJ2-7; a possible D gene is TRBD2 (5 bases). The CDR3 consists of 17 residues. CDR1 and CDR2 (germline): SGHTA, FQGNSA. Between the trimmed V and J ends, which lost 2 bases and 5 bases, there was a span of 22 bases. CDR3: CASSLNSIRTSVNEQYF. CDR3 coding DNA: TGTGCCAGCAGCTTAAATTCCATCCGGACTTCGGTCAACGAGCAGTACTTC.

The V gene is TRBV5-1, the J gene TRBJ1-1, with TRBD1 identical over 7 bases. Trimming removed 4 bases from V and 4 bases from J; junction bases left unmatched: 7. Per germline, CDR1 SGHRS and CDR2 YFSETQ. This CDR3 spans 14 amino acids. The CDR3, as DNA: TGCGCCAGCAGCGGAACAGGGGTGAGCACTGAAGCTTTCTTT. It encodes CASSGTGVSTEAFF.

The chain has TRBV5-6 and TRBJ1-2; D ambiguous. This CDR3 region has 12 residues. CDR1 is SGHDT, CDR2 YYEEEE, per germline. Trimming took off 3 bases at V and 2 bases at J, with 5 bases between the two ends. The CDR3 bases are TGTGCCAGCAGCTCTTCGAACTATGGCTACACCTTC. Its protein product is CASSSSNYGYTF. Variable domain in full (rest from reference TRBV5-6 and TRBJ1-2): DAGVTQSPTHLIKTRGQQVTLRCSPKSGHDTVSWYQQALGQGPQFIFQYYEEEERQRGNFPDRFSGHQFPNYSSELNVNALLLGDSALYLCASSSSNYGYTFGSGTRLTVV.

The rearrangement links TRBV28 to TRBJ1-5; D remains unclear. Looked up from germline, CDR1 is MDHEN and CDR2 is SYDVKM. Trimming stripped 6 bases from V and 9 bases from J, with 15 bases between. The CDR3 has 13 amino acids. The DNA for the CDR3 is TGTGCCAGCAGGGGAGACCCCTTGGGGCCCCAGCATTTT. It translates to CASRGDPLGPQHF.

The chain links TRBV28 to TRBJ1-4, with TRBD1 matching over 9 bases. Germline-derived CDR1 and CDR2 are MDHEN and SYDVKM. Losses at the gene ends were 4 bases for V and 2 bases for J; bases not matched to a gene: 8. There are 17 residues in the CDR3. The CDR3 coding sequence is TGTGCCAGCAGTTCGGGACAGGGTGGGACGACTAATGAAAAACTGTTTTTT. It encodes CASSSGQGGTTNEKLFF.

The genes are TRBV9 and TRBJ1-2, with D possibly matching TRBD1 (6 bases). The length of the CDR3 is 12 residues. Looked up from germline, CDR1 is SGDLS and CDR2 is YYNGEE. The V end lost 3 bases, the J end lost 7 bases, and 10 bases lay between the germline ends. DNA for the CDR3: TGTGCCAGCAGCGCTCAGGGGTTTGGCTACACCTTC. This gives the protein CASSAQGFGYTF.

The chain carries TRBV6-5 and TRBJ2-7; D possibly uses TRBD1 or TRBD2 (5 bases each). CDR1 MNHEY and CDR2 SVGAGI come from the germline V gene. Trimming stripped 2 bases from V and 2 bases from J, with 13 bases between. CDR3 length equals 15 residues. The CDR3 region has the DNA TGTGCCAGCAGTTACAATCCGGGGCTCCCCTACGAGCAGTACTTC. Translating it yields CASSYNPGLPYEQYF.

This chain joins TRBV5-8 and TRBJ2-1, with a tentative D call TRBD1 (6 bases). The CDR3 has 12 amino acids. CDR1 and CDR2 (germline): SGHTS, YDEGEE. Trimming removed 6 bases from V and 4 bases from J, with 8 bases in between. In nucleotides, the CDR3 is TGTGCCAGCAAGCAGGGGTACAATGAGCAGTTCTTC. Encoded protein: CASKQGYNEQFF.